This T cell receptor beta chain is from a study of identical twins. Study conclusions and caveats: Zero-insertion analyses might be partly confounded by invariant T cells like MAIT and iNKT. Excess twin sharing in beta out-of-frame sequences was weaker. Reduced insertions were recorded for abundant cord blood beta clonotypes, with no such pattern in memory repertoires.

TCRdb reprocessed the 5' RACE reads via MiXCR and lists one record per CDR3 protein. Of about 890,000 distinct CDR3 sequences in the sample, about 12% were seen once. The V gene end was trimmed by 1 base and the J gene end by 1 base; junction bases not matched to a gene: 10. The CDR3 contains 18 residues. With regard to this clonotype: Its antigen is as yet unknown.

The same specimen was also included in a second study, on yellow fever vaccine responses in identical twins. That work contributes: It has been reported that, in twins, the vaccine T cell response seemed partly convergent and partly personalized.

This TCR was recovered from a woman aged 18-30 years in good health. Specimen: PBMCs. This chain uses TRBV23-1 with TRBJ1-5; 7 positions match TRBD1. TRBV23-1 is filed as an ORF, its function uncertain. The chain's CDR3 is CASSQWLTDRDSNQPQHF. CDR3 nucleotide sequence: TGCGCCAGCAGTCAATGGCTTACCGACAGGGACAGCAATCAGCCCCAGCATTTT.